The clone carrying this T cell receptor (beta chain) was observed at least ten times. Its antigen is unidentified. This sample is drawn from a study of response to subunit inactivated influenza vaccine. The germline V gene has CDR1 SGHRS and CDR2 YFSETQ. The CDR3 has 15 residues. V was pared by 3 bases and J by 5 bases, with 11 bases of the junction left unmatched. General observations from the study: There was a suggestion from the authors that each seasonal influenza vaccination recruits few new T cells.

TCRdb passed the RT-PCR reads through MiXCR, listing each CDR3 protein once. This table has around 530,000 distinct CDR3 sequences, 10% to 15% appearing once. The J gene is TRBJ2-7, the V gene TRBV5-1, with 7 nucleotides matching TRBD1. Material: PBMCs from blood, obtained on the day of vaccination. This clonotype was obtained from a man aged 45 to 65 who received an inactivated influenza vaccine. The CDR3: CASSSGLQGSHEQYF. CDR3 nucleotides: TGCGCCAGCAGCTCTGGATTACAGGGGAGCCACGAGCAGTACTTC.